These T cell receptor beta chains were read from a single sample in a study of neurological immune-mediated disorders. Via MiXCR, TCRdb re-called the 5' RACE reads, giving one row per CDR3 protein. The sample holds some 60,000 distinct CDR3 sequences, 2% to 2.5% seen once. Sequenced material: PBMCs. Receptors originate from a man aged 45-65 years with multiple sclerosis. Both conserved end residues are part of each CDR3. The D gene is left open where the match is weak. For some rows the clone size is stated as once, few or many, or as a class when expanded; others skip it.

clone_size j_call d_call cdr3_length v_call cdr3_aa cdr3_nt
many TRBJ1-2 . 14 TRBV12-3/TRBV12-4 CASRDNRDPYGYTF TGTGCCAGCAGGGATAACAGGGACCCCTATGGCTACACCTTC
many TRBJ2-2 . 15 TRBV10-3 CAISEPRLPTGELFF TGTGCCATCAGTGAGCCGCGGCTTCCGACCGGGGAGCTGTTTTTT
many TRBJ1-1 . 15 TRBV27 CASGPTTGVNTEAFF TGTGCCAGCGGACCGACGACAGGAGTTAACACTGAAGCTTTCTTT
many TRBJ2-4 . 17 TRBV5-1 CASSLVGGHIAKNIQYF TGCGCCAGCAGCTTGGTAGGAGGCCATATAGCCAAAAACATTCAGTACTTC
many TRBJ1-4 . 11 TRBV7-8 CASSNREKLFF TGTGCCAGCAGTAACAGGGAAAAACTGTTTTTT
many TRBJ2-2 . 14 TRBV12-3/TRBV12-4 CASSFERYTGELFF TGTGCCAGCAGTTTCGAGAGATACACCGGGGAGCTGTTTTTT
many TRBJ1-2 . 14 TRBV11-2 CASSLDNRVYGYTF TGTGCCAGCAGCTTAGATAATCGGGTCTATGGCTACACCTTC
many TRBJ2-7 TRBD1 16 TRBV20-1 CSARDGTGGGIYEQYF TGCAGTGCTAGAGACGGGACAGGGGGCGGCATCTACGAGCAGTACTTC
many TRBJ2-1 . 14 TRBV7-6 CASSLARTNNEQFF TGTGCCAGCAGCTTAGCGAGGACAAACAATGAGCAGTTCTTC
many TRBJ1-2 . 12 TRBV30 CATLRGGWGYTF TGTGCTACTCTACGGGGGGGCTGGGGCTACACCTTC
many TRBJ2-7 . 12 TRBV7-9 CASSKDAGEQYF TGTGCCAGCAGTAAGGACGCCGGCGAGCAGTACTTC
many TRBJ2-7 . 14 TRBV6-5 CASSYSSGRAEQYF TGTGCCAGCAGTTACTCCTCGGGCAGGGCCGAGCAGTACTTC
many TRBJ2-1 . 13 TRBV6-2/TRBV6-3 CASRDYSYNEQFF TGTGCCAGCAGGGACTACTCCTACAATGAGCAGTTCTTC
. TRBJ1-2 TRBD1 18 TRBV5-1 CASSPSGIGQGSLYGYTF TGTGCCAGCAGCCCCAGCGGAATTGGACAGGGGAGCCTCTATGGCTACACCTTC
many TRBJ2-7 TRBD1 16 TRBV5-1 CASSPDGGQVIHEQYF TGCGCCAGCAGCCCGGATGGGGGACAGGTGATCCACGAGCAGTACTTC
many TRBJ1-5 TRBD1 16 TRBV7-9 CASSSTGGGSNQPQHF TGTGCCAGCAGCTCGACAGGGGGTGGTAGCAATCAGCCCCAGCATTTT
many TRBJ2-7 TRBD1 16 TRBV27 CASSSQAGTGVYEQYF TGTGCCAGCAGTTCTCAAGCCGGGACAGGGGTCTACGAGCAGTACTTC
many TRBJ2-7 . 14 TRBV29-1 CSVFSAGTFYEQYF TGCAGCGTCTTTTCCGCAGGCACCTTCTACGAGCAGTACTTC
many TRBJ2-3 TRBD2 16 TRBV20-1 CSARLGTSGGGDTQYF TGCAGTGCTAGGTTGGGAACTAGCGGGGGTGGAGATACGCAGTATTTT
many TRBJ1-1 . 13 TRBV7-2 CASGGDGHTEAFF TGTGCCAGCGGGGGGGACGGGCACACTGAAGCTTTCTTT
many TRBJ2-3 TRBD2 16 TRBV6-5 CASSSGTTFSTDTQYF TGTGCCAGCAGTTCAGGGACTACCTTTTCCACAGATACGCAGTATTTT
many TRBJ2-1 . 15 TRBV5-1 CASSLTESSYNEQFF TGCGCCAGCAGCTTGACGGAGAGCTCCTACAATGAGCAGTTCTTC
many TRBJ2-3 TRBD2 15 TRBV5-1 CASSLVGLATDTQYF TGCGCCAGCAGCTTGGTGGGACTAGCAACAGATACGCAGTATTTT
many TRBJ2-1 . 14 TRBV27 CASHTLSDYNEQFF TGTGCCAGTCATACCCTCAGTGATTACAATGAGCAGTTCTTC
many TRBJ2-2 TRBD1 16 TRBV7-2 CASSPPTGWSAGELFF TGTGCCAGCAGCCCACCGACAGGGTGGAGTGCCGGGGAGCTGTTTTTT
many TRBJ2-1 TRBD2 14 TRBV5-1 CASSGVAGANEQFF TGCGCCAGCAGCGGAGTAGCGGGGGCAAATGAGCAGTTCTTC
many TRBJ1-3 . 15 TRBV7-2 CASSLSGAPGNTIYF TGTGCCAGCAGCTTATCCGGGGCTCCTGGAAACACCATATATTTT
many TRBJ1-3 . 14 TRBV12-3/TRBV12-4 CASGRSISGNTIYF TGTGCCAGCGGGCGTAGCATCTCTGGAAACACCATATATTTT
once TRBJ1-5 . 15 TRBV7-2 CASSLSQNSNKTQNF TGTGCCAGCAGCTTAAGTCAAAATAGCAATAAGACCCAGAATTTT
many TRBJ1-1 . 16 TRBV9 CASSLGASRMDTEAFF TGTGCCAGCAGCCTTGGGGCATCCCGGATGGACACTGAAGCTTTCTTT
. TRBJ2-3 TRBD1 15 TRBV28 CASSKLGQIEGTQYF TGTGCCAGCAGCAAGCTGGGACAGATCGAGGGTACGCAGTATTTT
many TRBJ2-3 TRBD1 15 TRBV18 CASSPTGGLADTQYF TGTGCCAGCTCACCTACAGGGGGCTTGGCAGATACGCAGTATTTT
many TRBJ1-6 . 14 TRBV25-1 CASSSGRINSPLHF TGTGCCAGCTCCTCCGGGCGGATCAATTCACCCCTCCACTTT
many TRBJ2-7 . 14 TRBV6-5 CASSPPEASYEQYF TGTGCCAGCAGTCCACCCGAGGCGTCCTACGAGCAGTACTTC
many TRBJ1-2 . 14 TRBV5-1 CASSLGSQGRGYTF TGCGCCAGCAGCTTAGGGAGTCAGGGTCGGGGCTACACCTTC
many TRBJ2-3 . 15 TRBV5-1 CASVSGVPSTDTQYF TGCGCCAGCGTGTCGGGGGTCCCTAGCACAGATACGCAGTATTTT
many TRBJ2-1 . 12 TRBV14 CASSQQGNEQFF TGTGCCAGCAGCCAGCAGGGCAATGAGCAGTTCTTC